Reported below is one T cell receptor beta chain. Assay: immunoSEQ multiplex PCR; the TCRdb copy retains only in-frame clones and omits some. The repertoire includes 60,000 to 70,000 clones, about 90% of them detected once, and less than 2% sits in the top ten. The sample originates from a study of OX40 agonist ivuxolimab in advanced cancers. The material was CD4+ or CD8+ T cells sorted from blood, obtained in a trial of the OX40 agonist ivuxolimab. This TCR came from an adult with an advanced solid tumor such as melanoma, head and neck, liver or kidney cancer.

The CDR3 loop is CASSIQAGGAYNEQFF. The CDR3 DNA is TGTGCCAGTAGTATACAAGCGGGGGGCGCCTACAATGAGCAGTTCTTC. The V and J genes are TRBV19 and TRBJ2-1, with 9 positions matching TRBD2. After removal of 2 bases from V and 2 bases from J, the junction contained 4 bases not matched to a gene. CDR1 is LNHDA and CDR2 is SQIVND in the germline V gene (reference sequence). CDR3 size: 16 residues.